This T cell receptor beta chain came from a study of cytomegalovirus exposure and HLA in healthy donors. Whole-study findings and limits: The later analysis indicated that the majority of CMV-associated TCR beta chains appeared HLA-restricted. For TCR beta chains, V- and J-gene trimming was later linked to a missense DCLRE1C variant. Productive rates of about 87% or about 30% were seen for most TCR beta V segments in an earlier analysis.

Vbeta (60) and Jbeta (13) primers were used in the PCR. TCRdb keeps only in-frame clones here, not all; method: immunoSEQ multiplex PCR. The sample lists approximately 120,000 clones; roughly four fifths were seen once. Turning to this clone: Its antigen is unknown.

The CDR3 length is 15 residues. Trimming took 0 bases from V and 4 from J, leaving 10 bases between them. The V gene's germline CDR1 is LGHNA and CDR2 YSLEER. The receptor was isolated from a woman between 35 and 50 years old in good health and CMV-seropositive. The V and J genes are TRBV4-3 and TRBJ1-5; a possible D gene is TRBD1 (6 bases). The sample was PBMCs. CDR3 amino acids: CASSQDGTKNQPQHF. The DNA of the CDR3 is TGCGCCAGCAGCCAAGACGGGACAAAAAATCAGCCCCAGCATTTT.